These T cell receptor beta chains were read from a single sample in a study of CD8 T cells in ankylosing spondylitis. MiXCR, applied by TCRdb to the 5' RACE reads, yields one record per CDR3 protein. The profile shows some 350,000 distinct CDR3 sequences, roughly 15% of them singletons. Sequenced sample: blood, either unsorted or a sorted T cell fraction (not recorded which). These receptors were taken from a male donor with ankylosing spondylitis or in good health (not recorded which). CDR3s include the opening cysteine and the closing phenylalanine or tryptophan. Fields, in order: clone size, D gene, V gene, J gene, CDR3 DNA, CDR3 protein. D genes are given only for firm matches. The size entry is marked missing in some rows and otherwise reads once, few, many or a size class.

>.|TRBD1|TRBV12-3/TRBV12-4|TRBJ1-6
TGTGCCAGCACCCCCAGACAGGGTTCACCCCTCCACTTT
CASTPRQGSPLHF
>.|TRBD2|TRBV12-3/TRBV12-4|TRBJ2-1
TGTGCCAGCAGCGACTCGGGACTATCACAGTCTCATGAGCAGTTCTTC
CASSDSGLSQSHEQFF
>few|.|TRBV11-3|TRBJ2-6
TGTGCCAGCAGCTTAGAGAGTGGGGCTGGGGCCAACGTCCTGACTTTC
CASSLESGAGANVLTF
>large|.|TRBV3-1|TRBJ2-2
TGTGCCAGCAGCCGCTTTACCAACACCGGGGAGCTGTTTTTT
CASSRFTNTGELFF
>few|.|TRBV25-1|TRBJ2-7
TGTGCCAGCATAGGACAGACCTACGAGCAGTACTTC
CASIGQTYEQYF
>many|TRBD1|TRBV5-1|TRBJ2-5
TGCGCCAGCAGCTTCGCCGACAGGGAAGAGACCCAGTACTTC
CASSFADREETQYF
>.|.|TRBV4-1|TRBJ2-3
TGCGCCAGCAGCCAACTCGGGGCGGGGGCTTCCATTGATACGCAGTATTTT
CASSQLGAGASIDTQYF
>few|TRBD1|TRBV5-1|TRBJ2-1
TGCGCCAGCAGCGAACAGGGGAACAATGAGCAGTTCTTC
CASSEQGNNEQFF
>few|.|TRBV4-1|TRBJ1-1
TGCGCCAGCAGCCAGCCCGGACAGAGGGAAACTGAAGCTTTCTTT
CASSQPGQRETEAFF
>many|.|TRBV4-1|TRBJ2-1
TGCGCCAGCACCCCTAGGGGACAAAGGGGCAATGAGCAGTTCTTC
CASTPRGQRGNEQFF
>.|TRBD2|TRBV5-1|TRBJ2-3
TGCGCCAGCAGCTTGGTGGGGGGACTAGCGGCAGATACGCAGTATTTT
CASSLVGGLAADTQYF
>few|.|TRBV6-1|TRBJ2-2
TGTGCCAGCAGTGCTCCAGGCACCGGGGAGCTGTTTTTT
CASSAPGTGELFF
>many|.|TRBV12-3/TRBV12-4|TRBJ1-3
TGTGCCAGCAGTTTCAGGGTAACAGGAAACACCATATATTTT
CASSFRVTGNTIYF
>.|TRBD2|TRBV4-1|TRBJ2-3
TGCGCCAGCAGCCAAGCCCCGGGACTAGCGGGGGGCAGGACAGATACGCAGTATTTT
CASSQAPGLAGGRTDTQYF
>.|.|TRBV12-5|TRBJ2-1
TGTGCTAGTGGTTCGGGGAACCTCAATGAGCAGTTCTTC
CASGSGNLNEQFF
>few|.|TRBV7-2|TRBJ2-4
TGTGCCAGCAGCCCGGTCCCTAACATTCAGTACTTC
CASSPVPNIQYF
>.|TRBD2|TRBV10-3|TRBJ2-2
TGTGCCATCAGTGGCCTAGCGGGAGGAACAAACACCGGGGATCTGTTTTTT
CAISGLAGGTNTGDLFF
>.|.|TRBV15|TRBJ1-2
TGTGCCACCAGCAGAGATCTGGGGAGTTTCTATGGCTACACCTTC
CATSRDLGSFYGYTF
>many|.|TRBV12-3/TRBV12-4|TRBJ2-3
TGTGCCAGCAGTCCCCGAGGCAGCAGCACAGATACGCAGTATTTT
CASSPRGSSTDTQYF
>few|TRBD2|TRBV5-1|TRBJ2-3
TGCGCCAGCAGCCTCCGACTAGCGGGAGCGGCAGATACGCAGTATTTT
CASSLRLAGAADTQYF
>.|.|TRBV20-1|TRBJ1-5
TGCAGTGCGGGCAGAGGGGATCAGCCCCAGCATTTT
CSAGRGDQPQHF
>few|TRBD1|TRBV12-3/TRBV12-4|TRBJ2-1
TGTGCCAGCAGTTTAGGGGACAGGGCTGAGCAGTTCTTC
CASSLGDRAEQFF
>.|TRBD1|TRBV6-2/TRBV6-3|TRBJ2-5
TGTGCCAGCAACCCCGCCCGGACAGGGAAAGAACAGGGGACCCAGTACTTC
CASNPARTGKEQGTQYF
>many|.|TRBV3-1|TRBJ1-1
TGTGCCAGCAGCCGAGGGGACTTCGCCAACACTGAAGCTTTCTTT
CASSRGDFANTEAFF
>.|.|TRBV12-3/TRBV12-4|TRBJ1-2
TGTGCCAGCAGAATAAGGGAGAGCGGCTATGGCTACACCTTC
CASRIRESGYGYTF
>.|.|TRBV6-1|TRBJ2-7
TGTGCCACCCAGGGGGGCAGCTACGAGCAGTACTTC
CATQGGSYEQYF
>.|.|TRBV7-2|TRBJ2-3
TGTGCCAGCAGCTTAATCCCAGATACGCAGTATTTT
CASSLIPDTQYF
>few|.|TRBV3-1|TRBJ1-6
TGTGCCAGCGCCACTTCCAGGGCTTCACCCCTCCACTTT
CASATSRASPLHF
>.|.|TRBV18|TRBJ2-7
TGTGCCAGCTCACCCAACAGGGCAGGCGAGCAGTACTTC
CASSPNRAGEQYF
>.|TRBD1|TRBV15|TRBJ1-6
TGTGCCACCAGACTGACAGGGGGGGATTCACCCCTCCACTTT
CATRLTGGDSPLHF
>.|TRBD2|TRBV12-3/TRBV12-4|TRBJ2-5
TGTGCCAGCATTGGAACGGGACTAGCTCAAGAGACCCAGTACTTC
CASIGTGLAQETQYF
>few|.|TRBV12-3/TRBV12-4|TRBJ2-1
TGTGCCAGCAGTTTACCCCTTGGGCCCTTATACAATGAGCAGTTCTTC
CASSLPLGPLYNEQFF
>few|.|TRBV6-2/TRBV6-3|TRBJ2-7
TGTGCCAGCAGTTACTCAGGGCGAGACGACTACGAGCAGTACTTC
CASSYSGRDDYEQYF
>few|.|TRBV7-2|TRBJ1-4
TGTGCCAGCAGCCCGGGGGGGGATCGAAGGGAAAAACTGTTTTTT
CASSPGGDRREKLFF
>.|TRBD2|TRBV20-1|TRBJ2-2
TGCAGTGCTCCAGCGGGAGGGGGGTACACCGGGGAGCTGTTTTTT
CSAPAGGGYTGELFF
>few|.|TRBV15|TRBJ2-3
TGTGCCACCAGCAGAGGGGGCGGGGACACAGATACGCAGTATTTT
CATSRGGGDTDTQYF
>.|TRBD2|TRBV24-1|TRBJ2-5
TGTGCCACCAGCCCCGGGACTAGCGGAAAGGGGGGAGAGACCCTTTACTTC
CATSPGTSGKGGETLYF
>.|.|TRBV12-3/TRBV12-4|TRBJ2-6
TGTGCCAGCAGTCTGGGGGCCAACGTCCTGACTTTC
CASSLGANVLTF
>.|TRBD1|TRBV28|TRBJ2-7
TGTGCCAGCAGTTTAGGGACAGGGGTCCCCTACGAGCAGTACTTC
CASSLGTGVPYEQYF
>.|.|TRBV7-2|TRBJ2-1
TGTGCCAGCAGCTTGTCGGGGGCTAATGAGCAGTTCTTC
CASSLSGANEQFF
>.|.|TRBV5-6|TRBJ1-1
TGTGCCAGCAGCTTGCCCACACCGGGGACTGAAGCTTTCTTT
CASSLPTPGTEAFF
>few|TRBD1|TRBV29-1|TRBJ2-3
TGCAGCGTTGTCGGGACAGGGGTCACAGATACGCAGTATTTT
CSVVGTGVTDTQYF
>.|.|TRBV20-1|TRBJ1-6
TGCAGTGCTAGAAGTAGCTCCTATAATTCACCCCTCCACTTT
CSARSSSYNSPLHF
>many|.|TRBV5-5|TRBJ2-1
TGTGCCAGCAGCGCCCCGGGATCATCACTAAAAAAGGAGTTCTTC
CASSAPGSSLKKEFF
>.|.|TRBV5-1|TRBJ1-1
TGCGCCAGCAGCCTCGTGGAGACAGGGAACACTGAAGCTTTCTTT
CASSLVETGNTEAFF
>.|TRBD1|TRBV27|TRBJ2-2
TGTGCCAGCAGTGAGCCGGGACAGTGTACCGGGGAGCTGTTTTTT
CASSEPGQCTGELFF
>once|TRBD1|TRBV3-1|TRBJ2-2
TGTGCCAGCAGCCAAGGGACAGGGCCCGGGGAGCTGTTTTTT
CASSQGTGPGELFF
>.|TRBD2|TRBV20-1|TRBJ2-1
TGCAGTGCTAGAGATCCCGGCGGGAGCTCCTACAATGAGCAGTTCTTC
CSARDPGGSSYNEQFF
>.|.|TRBV2|TRBJ2-7
TGTGCCAGCAGTTATCTAGTCTACGAGCAGTACTTC
CASSYLVYEQYF
>few|TRBD2|TRBV5-1|TRBJ2-2
TGCGCCAGCAGCTTGGGGACTAGCCCCAACACCGGGGAGCTGTTTTTT
CASSLGTSPNTGELFF
>.|.|TRBV19|TRBJ1-5
TGTGCCAGTAGTATAGTGGGGAATCAGCCCCAGCATTTT
CASSIVGNQPQHF
>few|.|TRBV6-1|TRBJ2-2
TGTGCCACTAGGGGAGGCCAAGCCGGGGAGCTGTTTTTT
CATRGGQAGELFF
>.|.|TRBV3-1|TRBJ1-1
TGTGCCAGCAGCCAGCGGGGTTCTGGAGGACACACTGAAGCTTTCTTT
CASSQRGSGGHTEAFF
>.|TRBD2|TRBV9|TRBJ2-1
TGTGCCAGCAGCGTAGTGAGTCGGGGGGTGGGGCGGGATGAGCAGTTCTTC
CASSVVSRGVGRDEQFF
>.|TRBD1|TRBV19|TRBJ2-5
TGTGCCAGCCAATCCCCTCCGGGACAGGGGGGAGAGACCCAGTACTTC
CASQSPPGQGGETQYF